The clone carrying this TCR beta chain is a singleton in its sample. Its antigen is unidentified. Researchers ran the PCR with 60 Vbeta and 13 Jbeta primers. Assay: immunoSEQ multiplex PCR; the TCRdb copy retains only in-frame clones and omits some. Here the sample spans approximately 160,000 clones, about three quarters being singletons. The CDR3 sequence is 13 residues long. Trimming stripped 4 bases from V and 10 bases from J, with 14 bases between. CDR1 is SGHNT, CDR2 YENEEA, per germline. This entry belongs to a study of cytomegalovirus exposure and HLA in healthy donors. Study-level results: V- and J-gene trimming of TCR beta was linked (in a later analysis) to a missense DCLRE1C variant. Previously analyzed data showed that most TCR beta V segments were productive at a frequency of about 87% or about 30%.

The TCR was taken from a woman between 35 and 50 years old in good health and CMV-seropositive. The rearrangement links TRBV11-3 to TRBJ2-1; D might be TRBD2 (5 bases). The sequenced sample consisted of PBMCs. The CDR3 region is CASSSGSGGEQFF. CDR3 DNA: TGTGCCAGCAGCTCGGGGTCAGGTGGGGAGCAGTTCTTC.